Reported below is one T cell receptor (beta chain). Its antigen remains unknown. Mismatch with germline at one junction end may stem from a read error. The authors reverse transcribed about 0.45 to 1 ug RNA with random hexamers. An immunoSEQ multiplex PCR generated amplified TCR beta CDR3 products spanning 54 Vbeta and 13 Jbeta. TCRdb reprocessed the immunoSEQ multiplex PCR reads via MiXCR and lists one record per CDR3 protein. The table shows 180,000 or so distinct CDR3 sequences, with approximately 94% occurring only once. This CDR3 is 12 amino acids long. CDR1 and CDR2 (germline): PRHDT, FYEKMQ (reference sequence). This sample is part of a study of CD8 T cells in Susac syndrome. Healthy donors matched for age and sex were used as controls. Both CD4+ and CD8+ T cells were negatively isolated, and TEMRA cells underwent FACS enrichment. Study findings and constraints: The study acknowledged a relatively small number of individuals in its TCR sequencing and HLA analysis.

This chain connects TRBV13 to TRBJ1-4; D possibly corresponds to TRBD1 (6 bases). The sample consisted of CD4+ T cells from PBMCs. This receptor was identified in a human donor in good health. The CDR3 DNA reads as TGTGCCAGCAGCTTAAATTCGGCAGGGGTGACTTTT. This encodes CASSLNSAGVTF.